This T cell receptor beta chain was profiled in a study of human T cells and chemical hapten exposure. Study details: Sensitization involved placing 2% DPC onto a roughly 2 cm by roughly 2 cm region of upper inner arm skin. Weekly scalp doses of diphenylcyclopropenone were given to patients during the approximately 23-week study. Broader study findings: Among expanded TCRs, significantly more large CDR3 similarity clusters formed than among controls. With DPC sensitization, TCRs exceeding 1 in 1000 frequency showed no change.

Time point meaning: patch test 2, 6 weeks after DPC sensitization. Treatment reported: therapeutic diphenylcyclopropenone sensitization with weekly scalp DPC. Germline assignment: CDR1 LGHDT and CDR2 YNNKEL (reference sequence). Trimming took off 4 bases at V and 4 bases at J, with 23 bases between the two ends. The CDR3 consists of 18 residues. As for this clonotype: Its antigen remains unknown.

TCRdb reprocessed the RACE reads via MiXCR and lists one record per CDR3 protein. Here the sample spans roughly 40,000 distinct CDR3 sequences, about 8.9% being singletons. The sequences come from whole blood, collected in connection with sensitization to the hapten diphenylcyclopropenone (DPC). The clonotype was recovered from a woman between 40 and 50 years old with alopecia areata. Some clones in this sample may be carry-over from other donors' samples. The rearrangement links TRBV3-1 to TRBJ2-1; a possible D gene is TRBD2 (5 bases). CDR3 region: CASSLAPGSGIGYNEQFF. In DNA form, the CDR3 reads TGTGCCAGCAGCCTAGCCCCGGGGTCAGGAATTGGTTACAATGAGCAGTTCTTC.